This entry features one TCR beta chain sequence. The CDR3 totals 14 residues. From germline, CDR1 is SGHRS and CDR2 YFSETQ. Trimming took 0 bases from V and 5 from J, leaving 11 bases between them. The data were taken from a study of blood T cell repertoires in COVID-19. Study at large: In each case, the material was cDNA or gDNA derived from T cells, B-cell-depleted T cells, or PBMCs.

Original processing notes: The authors estimated nucleated cell counts from reference gene primer amplification. Sequenced by immunoSEQ multiplex PCR; TCRdb stores in-frame clones only, minus some. D and trimming were read from the DNA, whereas the V and J calls and clone size are those reported in that table. The sample shows approximately 97,000 clones, 75% to 95% of them seen only once. The chain has TRBV5-1 and TRBJ1-1, with D tentatively TRBD1 (6 bases). This TCR derives from a young man with acute or convalescent COVID-19. Sequencing was done on a sample of peripheral blood. This chain's CDR3 is CASSLAGEGTEAFF. CDR3 sequence (DNA): TGCGCCAGCAGCTTGGCAGGGGAAGGAACTGAAGCTTTCTTT.